Each of the 18 T cell receptor beta chains below was sequenced from the same sample in a study of neurological immune-mediated disorders. Specified time point: longitudinal time-point 1 (baseline). MiXCR was run by TCRdb on the 5' RACE reads, yielding one entry per CDR3 protein. The sample includes tens of thousands of distinct CDR3 sequences, roughly a tenth of them seen just once. Sequenced material: PBMCs. Receptors were obtained from a man younger than 40 in good health.

In this sample, this clonotype turned up many times. The genes are TRBV5-1 and TRBJ2-7; D call uncertain. The CDR3 consists of 14 residues. The V and J ends lost 4 bases and 5 bases respectively, with 16 bases between them. Germline CDR1 reads SGHRS; CDR2 reads YFSETQ. DNA of the CDR3: TGCGCCAGCAGCCCCTCCGTATTACGAGACGAGCAGTACTTC. Translated: CASSPSVLRDEQYF.

Many counts were recorded for this clonotype. The chain is built from TRBV6-6 and TRBJ2-7; D is undetermined. The V end was cut by 7 bases, the J end by 2 bases, with 15 bases between. CDR3 length: 14 amino acids. Per the germline V gene, CDR1 is MNHNY and CDR2 is SVGAGI (reference sequence). The CDR3 is CASTEVGRAYEQYF. The CDR3 DNA reads TGTGCCAGCACCGAAGTTGGGCGAGCCTACGAGCAGTACTTC.

As to this clonotype: A read error is possible here, since a much larger clone lies one base away. The V call is TRBV5-1, the J call TRBJ1-3; D is unresolved. Germline CDR1 SGHRS, CDR2 YFSETQ. The CDR3 is 12 residues long. The CDR3 DNA is TGCGCCAGCAGCTACTCTGTAAACACCATATATTTT. Encoded protein: CASSYSVNTIYF.

Ten or more counts support this clonotype. CDR3 amino acids: CASSQAGRQETQYF. DNA for the CDR3: TGTGCCAGCAGCCAAGCCGGCAGACAAGAGACCCAGTACTTC. The chain joins TRBV14 to TRBJ2-5; unclear D gene. Trimming cost V 1 base and J 2 bases, with 8 bases left between them. The CDR3 runs 14 residues. Germline V gene sequence: CDR1 SGHDN, CDR2 FVKESK.

This clonotype appeared many times. The chain uses TRBV7-2 and TRBJ2-7; 10 nucleotides line up with TRBD1. The CDR3 runs 15 residues. Trimming cost V 1 base and J 7 bases; bases outside gene matches: 7. Germline values: CDR1 SGHTA, CDR2 FQGNSA. The CDR3 nucleotides read TGTGCCAGCAGCTTAGTGGGGACAGGGGTATCTGAGCAGTACTTC. Its protein is CASSLVGTGVSEQYF.

This clonotype showed up many times. The gene calls are TRBV29-1 and TRBJ2-7; D is tentatively TRBD1 or TRBD2 (5 bases each). The CDR3 is 14 residues long. V lost 4 bases and J lost 0, with 13 bases in between. From germline, CDR1 is SQVTM and CDR2 ANQGSEA. The CDR3 sequence is CSVVGPGHSYEQYF. For the CDR3, the DNA is TGCAGCGTTGTTGGTCCGGGGCACTCCTACGAGCAGTACTTC.

This clonotype showed up many times. Here the CDR3 reads CASSGLGQGNNEKLFF. The CDR3 DNA follows: TGTGCCAGCAGCGGTCTAGGACAGGGTAATAATGAAAAACTGTTTTTT. The chain joins TRBV3-1 to TRBJ1-4; 8 bases match TRBD1. Germline assignment: CDR1 LGHDT and CDR2 YNNKEL (reference sequence). The CDR3 is 16 residues long. With V trimmed by 5 bases and J by 4 bases, 9 bases remained unmatched.

This clonotype was observed at least ten times. J is TRBJ1-6 and V is TRBV5-5; D is undetermined. Trimming left V 0 bases short and J 5 bases short, with 9 bases between. CDR3 length: 15 amino acids. The germline V gene encodes CDR1 SGHKS and CDR2 YYEKEE (reference sequence). The CDR3 spells CASSLAVTDNSPLHF. In DNA, the CDR3 is TGTGCCAGCAGCTTGGCCGTGACGGATAATTCACCCCTCCACTTT.

This clonotype was seen many times. The chain uses TRBV5-1 and TRBJ2-5; 7 nucleotides align to TRBD2. The junction had 3 bases not matched to a gene; V was cut back by 0 bases and J by 1 base. The CDR3 loop spans 15 amino acids. Per germline, CDR1 SGHRS and CDR2 YFSETQ. CDR3 coding DNA: TGCGCCAGCAGCTTGGTATCGGGGGGCCAAGAGACCCAGTACTTC. Amino acid sequence: CASSLVSGGQETQYF.

This clonotype occurred many times. V and J are TRBV7-8 and TRBJ2-7; D is ambiguous. The germline gives CDR1 SGHVS, CDR2 FQNEAQ. This CDR3 comprises 13 residues. V was pared by 10 bases and J by 4 bases, with 17 bases between. The CDR3 DNA sequence: TGTGCCATCTCCTATGGCTCAAATTACGAGCAGTACTTC. Residues: CAISYGSNYEQYF.

This clonotype was counted many times. The chain links TRBV7-2 to TRBJ2-1; 7 bases fit TRBD1. The V segment lost 4 bases and the J segment 3 bases; nucleotides outside the gene matches: 6. The germline CDR1 and CDR2 sequences are SGHTA and FQGNSA. The CDR3 extends over 15 amino acids. The chain's CDR3 is CASSSTGTDYNEQFF. CDR3 nucleotide sequence: TGTGCCAGCAGCTCCACCGGGACAGACTACAATGAGCAGTTCTTC.

About this clonotype: Since a much larger clone is just one base distant, this may be a read error. This chain uses TRBV20-1 with TRBJ2-5; TRBD1 aligns across 7 bases. Trimming at V came to 0 bases and at J to 3 bases, leaving 4 bases not matched to a gene. Germline V gives CDR1 DFQATT, CDR2 SNEGSKA (reference sequence). The CDR3 consists of 14 residues. The CDR3: CSARDNRGEETQYF. The CDR3 DNA reads as TGCAGTGCTAGAGATAACAGGGGAGAAGAGACCCAGTACTTC.

At least ten counts were recorded for this clonotype. The genes are TRBV3-1 and TRBJ2-1; 9 bases align to TRBD2. J gave up 2 bases and V 0 bases, and 5 bases lay outside the gene matches. CDR3 length equals 17 residues. Germline V gives CDR1 LGHDT, CDR2 YNNKEL (reference sequence). CDR3 loop: CASSQDATSGPYNEQFF. The CDR3 region has the DNA TGTGCCAGCAGCCAAGATGCCACTAGCGGGCCCTACAATGAGCAGTTCTTC.

The chain uses TRBV14 and TRBJ2-3; 12 bases align to TRBD2. This CDR3 region has 17 residues. Per the germline V gene, CDR1 is SGHDN and CDR2 is FVKESK. Trimming cost V 4 bases and J 2 bases; bases outside gene matches: 7. CDR3 protein: CASSLGLAGIVTDTQYF. Written as DNA, the CDR3 is TGTGCCAGCAGCCTAGGACTAGCGGGGATAGTCACAGATACGCAGTATTTT.

This clonotype has a count of ten or more. This chain joins TRBV12-3 or TRBV12-4 and TRBJ2-1; 8 positions agree with TRBD2. The V and J ends lost 0 bases and 5 bases, in that order; junction bases with no gene match: 15. The CDR3 extends over 19 amino acids. CDR3 sequence: CASSLAWGIAGTANNEQFF. In nucleotides, the CDR3 is TGTGCCAGCAGTTTAGCTTGGGGAATAGCGGGAACGGCGAACAATGAGCAGTTCTTC.

This clonotype was observed at least ten times. This chain joins TRBV12-3 or TRBV12-4 and TRBJ1-2; tentative D call: TRBD1 (5 bases). Trimming shortened V by 5 bases and J by 6 bases, and 16 bases separated the two germline ends. CDR3 length equals 14 residues. CDR3 sequence reads: CASSPGPAEDGYTF. CDR3 coding DNA: TGTGCCAGCAGTCCGGGGCCTGCGGAAGATGGCTACACCTTC.

This clonotype has at least ten counts. This chain joins TRBV5-1 and TRBJ2-5, with TRBD1 matching over 8 bases. The CDR3 sequence is 14 residues long. Germline CDR1 reads SGHRS; CDR2 reads YFSETQ. V gave up 3 bases and J gave up 5 bases; unmatched junction bases: 6. In nucleotides, the CDR3 is TGCGCCAGCAGCTCAGGACAGGGTCGGGAGACCCAGTACTTC. It specifies CASSSGQGRETQYF.

This clonotype was seen at least ten times. V is TRBV2 and J is TRBJ1-2; D remains unclear. Trimming shortened V by 2 bases and J by 7 bases, and 5 bases separated the two germline ends. CDR1 and CDR2 from the germline V gene are SNHLY and FYNNEI. This CDR3 contains 11 residues. The CDR3 spells CASSETIGYTF. CDR3 bases: TGTGCCAGCAGTGAAACGATTGGCTACACCTTC.